The 19 T cell receptor beta chains reported below all come from one sample, sequenced in a study of EBV T-cell therapy then PD-1 blockade in nasopharyngeal carcinoma. The treatment: AdE1-LMPpoly-expanded autologous EBV-specific T-cell therapy followed by anti-PD-1 nivolumab. The antigens for these receptors are not known. TCRdb's table, derived via immunoSEQ multiplex PCR, lists solely in-frame clones and lacks some. The sample records around 23,000 clones, approximately 84% being singletons. This specimen consisted of CD8+ T cells from blood, obtained at roughly day 65 from a patient whose treatment included autologous EBV-specific T cells and nivolumab. Every receptor here comes from a man in his forties with nasopharyngeal carcinoma.

This chain links TRBV9 with TRBJ2-1; D remains unclear. CDR1 is SGDLS and CDR2 is YYNGEE in the germline V gene. V gave up 6 bases and J gave up 7 bases, with 11 bases separating them. The CDR3 is made up of 12 amino acids. The CDR3 nucleotides read TGTGCCAGCACTATTGATGAGAATGAGCAGTTCTTC. Its protein product is CASTIDENEQFF.

This clone was observed many times. The chain is built from TRBV6-2 or TRBV6-3 and TRBJ2-2; possible D gene TRBD2, 5 bases. Germline CDR1 reads MNHEY; CDR2 reads SVGEGT. Trimming left V 4 bases short and J 6 bases short, with 12 bases between. The CDR3 spans 14 residues. CDR3 in amino acids: CASSSQEVAGELFF. The CDR3 nucleotides read TGTGCCAGCAGTTCCCAGGAGGTCGCCGGGGAGCTGTTTTTT.

The chain joins TRBV14 to TRBJ1-2, with D possibly TRBD1 on 5 matching bases. Trimming pared 0 bases from V and 7 bases from J, leaving 12 bases between. Germline values: CDR1 SGHDN, CDR2 FVKESK. This CDR3 region has 14 residues. This chain's CDR3 is CASSQDPLGLGYTF. The CDR3 nucleotides read TGTGCCAGCAGCCAAGATCCGTTGGGACTTGGCTACACCTTC.

This chain links TRBV6-2 or TRBV6-3 with TRBJ2-7; D perhaps matches TRBD1 (5 bases). The CDR3 is 15 amino acids. V lost 2 bases and J lost 2, with 13 bases in between. Germline CDR1 MNHEY, CDR2 SVGEGT. The CDR3 nucleotides are TGTGCCAGCAGTTACCTTTCCGACAGTACCTACGAGCAGTACTTC. It translates to CASSYLSDSTYEQYF.

This clone was counted between two and nine times. The V gene is TRBV15, the J gene TRBJ2-6; D gene unclear. Trimming shortened V by 0 bases and J by 4 bases, and 7 bases separated the two germline ends. This CDR3 has 15 residues. Per the germline V gene, CDR1 is LNHNV and CDR2 is YYDKDF (reference sequence). This CDR3 is CATSRDSTGANVLTF. Written as DNA, the CDR3 is TGTGCCACCAGCAGAGATAGTACCGGGGCCAACGTCCTGACTTTC.

The chain combines TRBV13 with TRBJ1-4; D gene unclear. Trimming left V 0 bases short and J 2 bases short, with 7 bases between. CDR3 length equals 15 residues. Germline V gene lookup returns CDR1 PRHDT and CDR2 FYEKMQ (reference sequence). This CDR3 is CASSLGLGTNEKLFF. DNA of the CDR3: TGTGCCAGCAGCTTAGGCCTGGGGACTAATGAAAAACTGTTTTTT.

The V call is TRBV28, the J call TRBJ2-2; tentatively, D is TRBD1 (5 bases). The CDR3 loop spans 13 amino acids. The V and J ends lost 5 bases and 7 bases respectively, with 11 bases between them. CDR1 is MDHEN, CDR2 SYDVKM, per germline. CDR3 nucleotides: TGTGCCAGCAGTCCCCCAGGGAACGGGGAGCTGTTTTTT. Protein: CASSPPGNGELFF.

This sequence joins TRBV7-9 and TRBJ2-7, with D possibly called TRBD1 or TRBD2 (5 bases each). CDR3 length equals 15 residues. Trimming removed 5 bases at V and 2 bases at J, with 16 bases between. Germline CDR1 is SEHNR and CDR2 is FQNEAQ (reference sequence). The CDR3: CASSGTAGMPYEQYF. The CDR3 nucleotides are TGTGCCAGCAGCGGGACGGCAGGTATGCCCTACGAGCAGTACTTC.

V and J are TRBV6-5 and TRBJ2-7; no clear D gene. Germline V gene lookup returns CDR1 MNHEY and CDR2 SVGAGI. This CDR3 spans 11 amino acids. Trimming shortened V by 0 bases and J by 10 bases, and 7 bases separated the two germline ends. CDR3 nucleotide sequence: TGTGCCAGCAGTTACTCGGGGTGCCAGTACTTC. It codes for CASSYSGCQYF.

This clone was counted a few times. V and J are TRBV6-5 and TRBJ2-7; D is unresolved. Trimming stripped 0 bases from V and 4 bases from J, with 10 bases between. The CDR3 is made up of 14 amino acids. CDR1 and CDR2 from the germline V gene are MNHEY and SVGAGI. CDR3: CASSYSGLQYEQYF. As DNA, the CDR3 is TGTGCCAGCAGTTACTCAGGGCTGCAATACGAGCAGTACTTC.

V is TRBV27 and J is TRBJ1-5; tentatively, D is TRBD1 (6 bases). The CDR3 has 14 residues. With 4 bases removed from V and 2 bases from J, the gap between germline ends came to 9 bases. The V gene's germline CDR1 is MNHEY and CDR2 SMNVEV (reference sequence). As DNA, the CDR3 is TGTGCCAGCAGTTGGGGGGGGCGCAATCAGCCCCAGCATTTT. Its protein is CASSWGGRNQPQHF.

This chain links TRBV12-5 with TRBJ1-4; D remains ambiguous. Germline assignment: CDR1 LGHNT and CDR2 FRNRAP. This CDR3 comprises 19 residues. Trimming stripped 3 bases from V and 5 bases from J, with 25 bases between. In DNA form, the CDR3 reads TGTGCTAGTGGTTTAGTAAAGGGCTTCATGTCTAGGGTAAATGAAAAACTGTTTTTT. Protein: CASGLVKGFMSRVNEKLFF.

CDR3 sequence: CASSLMGGPDTQYF. The CDR3, as DNA: TGTGCCAGCAGCTTAATGGGGGGGCCGGATACGCAGTATTTT. This chain links TRBV7-3 with TRBJ2-3, with D perhaps matching TRBD2 (7 bases). CDR3 length: 14 amino acids. The germline V gene encodes CDR1 SGHTA and CDR2 FQGTGA. V shed 1 base and J shed 6 bases, with 11 bases lying between them.

The chain uses TRBV28 and TRBJ2-5, with unresolved D. The germline gives CDR1 MDHEN, CDR2 SYDVKM. The length of the CDR3 is 12 residues. Trimming took off 6 bases at V and 1 base at J, with 6 bases between the two ends. CDR3 DNA: TGTGCCAGCAGCGTAGCCCAAGAGACCCAGTACTTC. Translation gives CASSVAQETQYF.

The chain links TRBV27 to TRBJ1-1, with 7 bases aligning to TRBD1. Germline CDR1 and CDR2: MNHEY and SMNVEV (reference sequence). J lost 5 bases, V lost 3 bases, and 6 bases had no gene match. There are 14 residues in the CDR3. The CDR3 loop is CASSFLTGLTEAFF. Here the CDR3 DNA reads TGTGCCAGCAGTTTCCTGACAGGGTTGACTGAAGCTTTCTTT.

The V and J genes are TRBV19 and TRBJ2-3; TRBD1 matches 11 bases. Per the germline V gene, CDR1 is LNHDA and CDR2 is SQIVND (reference sequence). With V trimmed by 5 bases and J by 4 bases, 8 bases remained unmatched. This CDR3 is built from 16 residues. The CDR3 DNA reads as TGTGCCAGTAGTCTCCCCCCGGGACAGGGGGCAGATACGCAGTATTTT. Translating gives CASSLPPGQGADTQYF.

The chain has TRBV12-3 or TRBV12-4 and TRBJ2-7; no definite D call. The germline V and J ends were trimmed by 4 bases and 7 bases, with 11 bases remaining between them. The CDR3 runs to 12 residues. CDR3 in amino acids: CASSYNRREQYF. The CDR3 region has the DNA TGTGCCAGCAGTTATAACAGAAGAGAGCAGTACTTC.

The chain recombines TRBV4-3 with TRBJ1-2; D may be TRBD1 (6 bases). The CDR3 extends over 16 amino acids. V lost 3 bases, J lost 0 bases, and 14 bases lay in between. Germline-derived CDR1 and CDR2 are LGHNA and YSLEER. The CDR3 region has the DNA TGCGCCAGCAGCCAGGCCGGACAGTTTGCTAACTATGGCTACACCTTC. It encodes CASSQAGQFANYGYTF.

There are many counts of this clone. The chain joins TRBV27 to TRBJ1-2; D may be TRBD1 (6 bases). Per the germline V gene, CDR1 is MNHEY and CDR2 is SMNVEV (reference sequence). Deletions cut 3 bases from V and 2 bases from J, with 10 bases between. CDR3 length: 14 residues. The CDR3 protein is CASSLAGENYGYTF. The CDR3 DNA is TGTGCCAGCAGTTTGGCAGGGGAGAACTATGGCTACACCTTC.